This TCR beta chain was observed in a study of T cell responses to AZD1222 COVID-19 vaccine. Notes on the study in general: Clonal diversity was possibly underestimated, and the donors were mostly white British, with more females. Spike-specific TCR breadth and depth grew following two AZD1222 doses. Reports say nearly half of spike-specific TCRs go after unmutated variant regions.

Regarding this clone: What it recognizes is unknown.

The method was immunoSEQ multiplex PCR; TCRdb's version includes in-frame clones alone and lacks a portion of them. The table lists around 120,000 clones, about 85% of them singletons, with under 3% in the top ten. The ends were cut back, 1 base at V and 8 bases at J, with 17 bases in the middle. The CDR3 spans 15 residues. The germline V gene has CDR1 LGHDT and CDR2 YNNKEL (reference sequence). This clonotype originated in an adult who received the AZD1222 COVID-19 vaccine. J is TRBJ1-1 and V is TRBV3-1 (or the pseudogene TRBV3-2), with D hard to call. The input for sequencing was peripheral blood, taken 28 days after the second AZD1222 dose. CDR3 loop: CASSQVLVGALEAFF. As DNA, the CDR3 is TGTGCCAGCAGCCAAGTTTTGGTCGGTGCACTGGAAGCTTTCTTT.